These T cell receptor beta chains were read from a single sample in a study of T cell responses to AZD1222 COVID-19 vaccine. Libraries were prepared by immunoSEQ multiplex PCR; TCRdb keeps only in-frame clonotypes and omits some of them. The sample comprises about 100,000 clones, around 90% of which are singletons, and around 1.7% rests with the top ten. This specimen was peripheral blood, taken on day 0 of AZD1222 vaccination. The receptors shown here come from an adult in good health. Both conserved end residues are part of each CDR3. A D gene is named only where the DNA matches it firmly. Rows may omit the clone size; those that give it use once, few, many or a size class.

cdr3_length,v_call,d_call,j_call,clone_size,cdr3_aa,cdr3_nt
14,TRBV4-1,TRBD1,TRBJ1-1,NA,CASSEGAINTEAFF,TGCGCCAGCAGCGAGGGGGCGATCAACACTGAAGCTTTCTTT
14,TRBV3-1/TRBV3-2,NA,TRBJ1-1,NA,CASSLAGPNTEAFF,TGTGCCAGCAGCCTTGCGGGCCCCAACACTGAAGCTTTCTTT
11,TRBV7-8,NA,TRBJ2-7,NA,CASSPQYEQYF,TGTGCCAGCAGCCCTCAATACGAGCAGTACTTC
14,TRBV16,NA,TRBJ1-5,NA,CASSPQLGNQPQHF,TGTGCCAGCAGCCCCCAGTTAGGGAATCAGCCCCAGCATTTT
15,TRBV27,NA,TRBJ1-1,NA,CASSAPGVRSTEAFF,TGTGCCAGCAGTGCCCCGGGGGTTCGGAGCACTGAAGCTTTCTTT
16,TRBV18,TRBD1,TRBJ1-2,NA,CASSPQTGGDNYGYTF,TGTGCCAGCTCACCCCAGACAGGGGGCGATAACTATGGCTACACCTTC
13,TRBV6-5,NA,TRBJ1-6,NA,CATGRQNLSPLHF,TGTGCCACCGGACGACAGAATCTGTCACCCCTCCACTTT
13,TRBV12-3/TRBV12-4,NA,TRBJ1-1,NA,CASSRDTITEAFF,TGTGCCAGCAGCCGGGACACGATCACTGAAGCTTTCTTT
14,TRBV5-1,TRBD1,TRBJ2-1,NA,CASSLGTGYNEQFF,TGCGCCAGCAGCTTGGGGACAGGGTACAATGAGCAGTTCTTC
10,TRBV20-1,NA,TRBJ1-1,NA,CSVEVGYAFF,TGCAGTGTTGAAGTGGGGTACGCTTTCTTT
16,TRBV4-2,NA,TRBJ2-2,NA,CASSQARDSTLRELFF,TGTGCCAGCAGCCAAGCGCGAGACTCCACCCTGAGGGAGCTGTTTTTT
14,TRBV5-1,NA,TRBJ2-7,few,CASSLVESSYEQYF,TGCGCCAGCAGCTTGGTCGAGAGCTCCTACGAGCAGTACTTC
13,TRBV3-1/TRBV3-2,TRBD1,TRBJ2-4,once,CASSQGATGLGYF,TGTGCCAGCAGCCAAGGGGCGACAGGGTTGGGGTACTTC
16,TRBV7-9,NA,TRBJ2-3,NA,CASSARDTSSTDTQYF,TGTGCCAGCAGCGCGCGGGACACCTCTAGCACAGATACGCAGTATTTT
15,TRBV7-3,NA,TRBJ1-2,NA,CASSLTGQGIYGYTF,TGTGCCAGCAGCTTAACAGGGCAGGGAATATATGGCTACACCTTC
12,TRBV7-9,NA,TRBJ2-7,NA,CASSLWGAEQYF,TGTGCCAGCAGCTTATGGGGGGCCGAGCAGTACTTC
15,TRBV18,TRBD1,TRBJ2-1,NA,CASSLGQDYYNEQFF,TGTGCCAGCTCACTAGGACAGGATTACTACAATGAGCAGTTCTTC
16,TRBV7-2,TRBD1,TRBJ2-6,NA,CASSLPRQGGANVLTF,TGTGCCAGCAGCTTACCGAGACAGGGTGGGGCCAACGTCCTGACTTTC
16,TRBV5-5,NA,TRBJ2-2,NA,CASSLPGTPNTGELFF,TGTGCCAGCAGCTTGCCCGGGACCCCGAACACCGGGGAGCTGTTTTTT
14,TRBV19,NA,TRBJ2-7,NA,CASSTSLESYEQYF,TGTGCCAGCAGTACTAGCCTCGAGTCCTACGAGCAGTACTTC
16,TRBV7-6,NA,TRBJ1-3,NA,CASSFRGHSSGNTIYF,TGTGCCAGCAGCTTCAGAGGGCATAGCTCTGGAAACACCATATATTTT
10,TRBV2,NA,TRBJ1-1,NA,CASMIKVAFF,TGTGCCAGCATGATAAAGGTGGCTTTCTTT
16,TRBV30,NA,TRBJ2-4,NA,CAWSVPETVSKNIQYF,TGTGCCTGGAGTGTACCCGAGACAGTAAGCAAAAACATTCAGTACTTC
15,TRBV21-1,NA,TRBJ1-1,NA,CASSPTTGMNTEAFF,TGTGCCAGCAGCCCCACGACAGGTATGAACACTGAAGCTTTCTTT
15,TRBV5-1,TRBD1,TRBJ2-1,NA,CASRFGTGELNEQFF,TGCGCCAGCAGGTTTGGGACAGGGGAACTAAATGAGCAGTTCTTC
12,TRBV28,NA,TRBJ2-2,NA,CASRENTGELFF,TGTGCCAGCAGGGAGAACACCGGGGAGCTGTTTTTT
16,TRBV5-1,NA,TRBJ2-4,NA,CASSLALGLSPAIQYF,TGCGCCAGCAGCTTGGCCCTGGGACTCTCCCCCGCCATTCAGTACTTC
13,TRBV7-2,TRBD1,TRBJ1-3,NA,CASPGGFGNTIYF,TGTGCCAGCCCAGGGGGCTTTGGAAACACCATATATTTT
14,TRBV28,TRBD1,TRBJ1-4,NA,CASSPDRVDEKLFF,TGTGCCAGCAGTCCGGACAGGGTGGATGAAAAACTGTTTTTT